These 24 T cell receptor beta chains were sequenced from one sample in a study of control samples from healthy donors and cancer patients. Sequencing used immunoSEQ multiplex PCR; TCRdb keeps in-frame clones, though not all of them. The data contain about 150,000 clones, about 93% of them seen just once; the ten biggest clones take up roughly 2.3%. Sample: blood. The receptors shown here come from a man aged 45-65 years in good health.

This clone was seen a few times. The J gene is TRBJ1-5, the V gene TRBV19, with 8 bases aligning to TRBD1. The CDR3 runs 13 residues. The ends lost 6 bases at V and 5 bases at J; junction bases unmatched: 3. CDR1 is LNHDA, CDR2 SQIVND, per germline (reference sequence). The CDR3: CASRTGGDQPQHF. CDR3 DNA sequence: TGTGCCAGTAGAACAGGGGGGGATCAGCCCCAGCATTTT. The full variable domain, in which reference TRBV19 and TRBJ1-5 provide the parts outside the CDR3, is DGGITQSPKYLFRKEGQNVTLSCEQNLNHDAMYWYRQDPGQGLRLIYYSQIVNDFQKGDIAEGYSVSREKKESFPLTVTSAQKNPTAFYLCASRTGGDQPQHFGDGTRLSIL.

This clone was counted once. The genes are TRBV5-1 and TRBJ2-5, with a possible D match to TRBD1 (6 bases). The germline CDR1 and CDR2 sequences are SGHRS and YFSETQ. Trimming removed 0 bases at V and 6 bases at J, with 15 bases between. The CDR3 totals 15 residues. CDR3 nucleotide sequence: TGCGCCAGCAGCTTGGAGGGGGAGAAGGGCAAGACCCAGTACTTC. Amino acid sequence: CASSLEGEKGKTQYF.

The V and J genes are TRBV10-1 and TRBJ2-7; TRBD2 might be the D (6 bases). CDR3 length equals 17 residues. Trimming left V 7 bases short and J 3 bases short, with 25 bases between. In germline, CDR1 is WNHNN, CDR2 SYGVQD (reference sequence). The chain's CDR3 is CASTSPKVVAENYEQYF. CDR3 nucleotide sequence: TGCGCCAGCACCTCTCCGAAGGTAGTAGCGGAAAACTACGAGCAGTACTTC.

To note about this clone: An end of the junction does not agree with germline; a read error may underlie this. The V call is TRBV7-7, the J call TRBJ2-6, with D uncertain. CDR3 length equals 17 residues. Germline assignment: CDR1 SSHAT and CDR2 FNYEAQ (reference sequence). The CDR3 reads CASSFLDGSSGANVLTF. In DNA form, the CDR3 reads TGTGCTAGCAGCTTTCTGGACGGCTCCTCTGGGGCCAACGTCCTGACTTTC.

This clone showed up many times. The V gene is TRBV2, the J gene TRBJ1-1; D is unresolved. The CDR3 is made up of 11 amino acids. Trimming removed 5 bases at V and 11 bases at J, with 12 bases between. Germline V CDR1 and CDR2: SNHLY, FYNNEI. DNA of the CDR3: TGTGCCAGCAGTAACACGCCGAGGGCTTTCTTT. Translated: CASSNTPRAFF.

The gene calls are TRBV6-5 and TRBJ1-4; TRBD1 matches 9 bases. The CDR3 covers 13 residues. From germline, CDR1 is MNHEY and CDR2 SVGAGI. V was pared by 7 bases and J by 8 bases, with 5 bases of the junction left unmatched. The CDR3 protein is CASTGTGNEKLFF. CDR3 coding DNA: TGTGCCAGCACCGGGACAGGGAACGAAAAACTGTTTTTT.

This chain links TRBV5-1 with TRBJ2-7; D is unresolved. Germline V gives CDR1 SGHRS, CDR2 YFSETQ. CDR3 length: 13 amino acids. V shed 4 bases and J shed 4 bases, with 12 bases lying between them. The CDR3 protein is CASSPPFLYEQYF. The CDR3 DNA is TGCGCCAGCAGCCCTCCCTTCCTTTACGAGCAGTACTTC.

This chain joins TRBV7-2 and TRBJ1-5; no clear D. The CDR3 consists of 13 residues. CDR1 and CDR2 (germline): SGHTA, FQGNSA. With 5 bases removed from V and 4 bases from J, the gap between germline ends came to 9 bases. The chain's CDR3 is CASSPDPNQPQHF. The CDR3 nucleotides read TGTGCCAGCAGCCCTGACCCAAATCAGCCCCAGCATTTT.

The chain carries TRBV2 and TRBJ1-5; 8 nucleotides align to TRBD1. CDR1 and CDR2 (germline): SNHLY, FYNNEI. After removal of 4 bases from V and 7 bases from J, the junction contained 9 bases not matched to a gene. This CDR3 has 15 residues. In nucleotides, the CDR3 is TGTGCCAGCAGTGTTGGACAGGGCCTATACCAGCCCCAGCATTTT. This sequence encodes CASSVGQGLYQPQHF.

This chain joins TRBV28 and TRBJ1-6; D gene unclear. Germline V gives CDR1 MDHEN, CDR2 SYDVKM. CDR3 length equals 12 residues. The ends were cut back, 2 bases at V and 13 bases at J, with 9 bases in the middle. The DNA of the CDR3 is TGTGCCAGCAGTTTAATAGGGCGGCCCCTCCACTTT. Translated: CASSLIGRPLHF.

V usage is TRBV19 and J usage is TRBJ1-1; no firm D call. The CDR3 runs 18 residues. Trimming took off 5 bases at V and 0 bases at J, with 22 bases between the two ends. The germline V gene encodes CDR1 LNHDA and CDR2 SQIVND (reference sequence). CDR3 region: CASSPRPRYKIMNTEAFF. The DNA of the CDR3 is TGTGCCAGTAGTCCCCGCCCTCGGTATAAAATAATGAACACTGAAGCTTTCTTT. Full variable domain (missing parts from reference TRBV19 and TRBJ1-1): DGGITQSPKYLFRKEGQNVTLSCEQNLNHDAMYWYRQDPGQGLRLIYYSQIVNDFQKGDIAEGYSVSREKKESFPLTVTSAQKNPTAFYLCASSPRPRYKIMNTEAFFGQGTRLTVV.

V gene TRBV9 combines with J gene TRBJ2-1; D may be TRBD2 (6 bases). Germline values: CDR1 SGDLS, CDR2 YYNGEE. Trimming removed 1 base at V and 5 bases at J, with 16 bases between. The CDR3 runs to 16 residues. CDR3 loop: CASSVTSKAGDNEQFF. CDR3 in DNA: TGTGCCAGCAGCGTAACTAGCAAGGCCGGGGACAATGAGCAGTTCTTC.

The V and J genes are TRBV15 and TRBJ1-6; D perhaps matches TRBD1 (5 bases). This CDR3 is built from 13 residues. V gave up 6 bases and J gave up 10 bases, with 13 bases separating them. CDR1 LNHNV and CDR2 YYDKDF come from the germline V gene (reference sequence). CDR3 amino acids: CATRAGGGSPLHF. CDR3 DNA: TGTGCCACCAGAGCCGGGGGAGGATCACCCCTCCACTTT.

This sequence joins TRBV30 and TRBJ1-2; no clear D gene. V lost 2 bases and J lost 8, with 9 bases in between. The germline gives CDR1 GTSNPN, CDR2 SVGIG (reference sequence). The CDR3 is 11 amino acids. CDR3 sequence: CAWSKGYGYTF. CDR3 in DNA: TGTGCCTGGAGTAAAGGGTACGGCTACACCTTC.

This clone was seen a single time. The rearrangement links TRBV9 to TRBJ2-5; D remains ambiguous. The ends were cut back, 0 bases at V and 2 bases at J, with 8 bases in the middle. CDR3 length: 14 residues. In germline, CDR1 is SGDLS, CDR2 YYNGEE. The CDR3 DNA sequence: TGTGCCAGCAGCGTAGCCCCAGCTCAAGAGACCCAGTACTTC. It codes for CASSVAPAQETQYF.

This sequence joins TRBV28 and TRBJ1-5, with D tentatively TRBD1 (5 bases). Germline loops: CDR1 MDHEN, CDR2 SYDVKM. V was trimmed by 5 bases and J by 0 bases, leaving 14 bases between them. The CDR3 is 16 residues long. CDR3 bases: TGTGCCAGCAGTCAACACCAGGGCAATAGCAATCAGCCCCAGCATTTT. It translates to CASSQHQGNSNQPQHF. Drawing the rest from reference TRBV28 and TRBJ1-5, the complete variable domain is DVKVTQSSRYLVKRTGEKVFLECVQDMDHENMFWYRQDPGLGLRLIYFSYDVKMKEKGDIPEGYSVSREKKERFSLILESASTNQTSMYLCASSQHQGNSNQPQHFGDGTRLSIL.

The V and J genes are TRBV7-2 and TRBJ2-5; D unclear. V lost 6 bases and J lost 2, with 13 bases in between. The V gene's germline CDR1 is SGHTA and CDR2 FQGNSA. The CDR3 length is 14 residues. The CDR3 nucleotides read TGTGCCAGCAGATCAGCCCTGCAACAAGAGACCCAGTACTTC. This encodes CASRSALQQETQYF.

V is TRBV2 and J is TRBJ2-2; unclear D gene. The CDR3 has 13 amino acids. Germline assignment: CDR1 SNHLY and CDR2 FYNNEI. V dropped 7 bases and J dropped 4 bases, with 10 bases sitting between them. DNA for the CDR3: TGTGCCAGCATACTGTGGGCCACCGGGGAGCTGTTTTTT. Translating gives CASILWATGELFF. Based on the CDR3 plus reference TRBV2 and TRBJ2-2, the full variable domain is EPEVTQTPSHQVTQMGQEVILRCVPISNHLYFYWYRQILGQKVEFLVSFYNNEISEKSEIFDDQFSVERPDGSNFTLKIRSTKLEDSAMYFCASILWATGELFFGEGSRLTVL.

The V call is TRBV6-5, the J call TRBJ2-5; tentatively, D is TRBD1 (5 bases). V lost 1 base to trimming and J lost 1 base, with 13 bases between them. The CDR3 runs 16 residues. The germline V gene encodes CDR1 MNHEY and CDR2 SVGAGI. DNA for the CDR3: TGTGCCAGCAGTTACTTAGGGGCTCCCTCCCAAGAGACCCAGTACTTC. Its protein is CASSYLGAPSQETQYF.

The V and J genes are TRBV7-8 and TRBJ1-1; the D gene is possibly TRBD1 (6 bases). Germline V CDR1 and CDR2: SGHVS, FQNEAQ. CDR3 length: 14 amino acids. The germline V and J ends were trimmed by 1 base and 1 base, with 7 bases remaining between them. The CDR3 loop is CASSLGGGNTEAFF. The CDR3 DNA sequence: TGTGCCAGCAGCTTAGGAGGGGGGAACACTGAAGCTTTCTTT.

The CDR3 here is CASSVGTSVSYEQYF. In DNA, the CDR3 is TGTGCCAGCAGCGTCGGGACTAGCGTTTCCTACGAGCAGTACTTC. The genes are TRBV11-2 and TRBJ2-7; TRBD2 matches 10 bases. The CDR3 is 15 amino acids. Germline CDR1 reads SGHAT; CDR2 reads FQNNGV. The junction had 5 bases not matched to a gene; V was cut back by 5 bases and J by 1 base. Full variable domain (missing parts from reference TRBV11-2 and TRBJ2-7): EAGVAQSPRYKIIEKRQSVAFWCNPISGHATLYWYQQILGQGPKLLIQFQNNGVVDDSQLPKDRFSAERLKGVDSTLKIQPAKLEDSAVYLCASSVGTSVSYEQYFGPGTRLTVT.

The rearrangement joins TRBV6-5 to TRBJ2-7; 7 bases align to TRBD2. CDR3 length: 14 residues. CDR1 and CDR2 from the germline V gene are MNHEY and SVGAGI. Trimming removed 6 bases from V and 4 bases from J; junction bases left unmatched: 9. CDR3 in DNA: TGTGCCAGCAGGAGTCCTAGCGGAAAGTACGAGCAGTACTTC. Translation: CASRSPSGKYEQYF.

This chain connects TRBV25-1 to TRBJ1-6; 9 nucleotides match TRBD1. The junction had 7 bases not matched to a gene; V was cut back by 1 base and J by 9 bases. CDR1 is MGHDK, CDR2 SYGVNS, per germline. The CDR3 has 16 residues. CDR3 sequence (DNA): TGTGCCAGCAGTGAATTAGGGACAGGGAAGATTTCACCCCTCCACTTT. Its protein product is CASSELGTGKISPLHF. Together with reference TRBV25-1 and TRBJ1-6, the CDR3 gives the full variable domain: EADIYQTPRYLVIGTGKKITLECSQTMGHDKMYWYQQDPGMELHLIHYSYGVNSTEKGDLSSESTVSRIRTEHFPLTLESARPSHTSQYLCASSELGTGKISPLHFGNGTRLTVT.

This CDR3 is CASSQDVKGGGNIQYF. As DNA, the CDR3 is TGTGCCAGCAGCCAAGATGTAAAGGGAGGCGGAAACATTCAGTACTTC. The J gene is TRBJ2-4, the V gene TRBV3-1 (or the pseudogene TRBV3-2); D possibly corresponds to TRBD2 (6 bases). The CDR3 has 16 amino acids. Trimming shortened V by 0 bases and J by 6 bases, and 15 bases separated the two germline ends. The germline V gene has CDR1 LGHDT and CDR2 YNNKEL (reference sequence).